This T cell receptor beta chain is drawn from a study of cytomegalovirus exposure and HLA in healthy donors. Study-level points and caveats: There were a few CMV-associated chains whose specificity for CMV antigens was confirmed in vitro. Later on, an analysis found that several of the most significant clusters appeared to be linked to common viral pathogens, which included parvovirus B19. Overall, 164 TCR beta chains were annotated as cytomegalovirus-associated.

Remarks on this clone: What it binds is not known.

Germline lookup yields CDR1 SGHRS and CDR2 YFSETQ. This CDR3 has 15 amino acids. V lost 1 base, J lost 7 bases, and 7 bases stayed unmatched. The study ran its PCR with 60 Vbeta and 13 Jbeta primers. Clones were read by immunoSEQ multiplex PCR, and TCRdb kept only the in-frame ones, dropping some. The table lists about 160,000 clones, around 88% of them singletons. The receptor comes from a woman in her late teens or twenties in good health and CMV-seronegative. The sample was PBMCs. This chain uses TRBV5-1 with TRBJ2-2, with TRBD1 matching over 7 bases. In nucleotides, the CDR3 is TGCGCCAGCAGCTTGACCGACAGGGCGAGCGGGGAGCTGTTTTTT. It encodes CASSLTDRASGELFF.